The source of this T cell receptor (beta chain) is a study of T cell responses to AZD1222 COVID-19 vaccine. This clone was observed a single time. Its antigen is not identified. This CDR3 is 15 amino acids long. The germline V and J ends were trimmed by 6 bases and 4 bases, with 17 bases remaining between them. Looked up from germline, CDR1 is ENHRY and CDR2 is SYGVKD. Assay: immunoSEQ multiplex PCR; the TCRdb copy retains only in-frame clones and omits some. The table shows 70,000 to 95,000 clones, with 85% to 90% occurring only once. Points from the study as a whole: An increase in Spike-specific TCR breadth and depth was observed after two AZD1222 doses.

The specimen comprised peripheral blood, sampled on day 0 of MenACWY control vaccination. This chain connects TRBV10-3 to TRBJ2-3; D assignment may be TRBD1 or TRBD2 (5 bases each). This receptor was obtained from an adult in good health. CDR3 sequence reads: CAIRLGDSGADTQYF. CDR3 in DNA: TGTGCCATCAGGTTGGGGGATAGTGGGGCAGATACGCAGTATTTT.